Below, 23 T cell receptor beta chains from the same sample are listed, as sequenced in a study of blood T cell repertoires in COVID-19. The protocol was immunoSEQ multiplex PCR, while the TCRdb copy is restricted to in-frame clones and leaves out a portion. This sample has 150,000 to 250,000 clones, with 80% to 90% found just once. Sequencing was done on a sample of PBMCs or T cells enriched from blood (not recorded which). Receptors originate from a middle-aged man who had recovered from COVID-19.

The CDR3 spells CASSSTSAPYNEQFF. DNA for the CDR3: TGTGCCAGCAGCTCGACTAGCGCTCCCTACAATGAGCAGTTCTTC. The chain carries TRBV5-4 and TRBJ2-1; the match to TRBD2 covers 8 bases. V trimming: 3 bases; J trimming: 2 bases; junction bases outside the gene matches: 4. Germline CDR1 reads SGHNT; CDR2 reads YYREEE (reference sequence). The CDR3 covers 15 residues. Complete variable domain (other parts from reference TRBV5-4 and TRBJ2-1): ETGVTQSPTHLIKTRGQQVTLRCSSQSGHNTVSWYQQALGQGPQFIFQYYREEENGRGNFPPRFSGLQFPNYSSELNVNALELDDSALYLCASSSTSAPYNEQFFGPGTRLTVL.

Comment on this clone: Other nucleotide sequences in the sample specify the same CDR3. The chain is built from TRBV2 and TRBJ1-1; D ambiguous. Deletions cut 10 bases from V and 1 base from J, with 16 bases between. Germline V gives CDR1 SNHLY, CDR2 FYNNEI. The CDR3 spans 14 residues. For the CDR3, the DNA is TGTGCCATCCCCAGGACTGGGAAGAACACTGAAGCTTTCTTT. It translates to CAIPRTGKNTEAFF. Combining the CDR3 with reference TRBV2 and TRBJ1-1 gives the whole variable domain EPEVTQTPSHQVTQMGQEVILRCVPISNHLYFYWYRQILGQKVEFLVSFYNNEISEKSEIFDDQFSVERPDGSNFTLKIRSTKLEDSAMYFCAIPRTGKNTEAFFGQGTRLTVV.

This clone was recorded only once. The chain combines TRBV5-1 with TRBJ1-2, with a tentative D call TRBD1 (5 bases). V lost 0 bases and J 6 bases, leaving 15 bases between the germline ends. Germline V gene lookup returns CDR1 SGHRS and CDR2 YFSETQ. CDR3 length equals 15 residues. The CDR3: CASSLGRVIGDGYTF. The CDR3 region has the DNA TGCGCCAGCAGCTTGGGCAGGGTGATAGGGGATGGCTACACCTTC. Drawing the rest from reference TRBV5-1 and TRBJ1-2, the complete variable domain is KAGVTQTPRYLIKTRGQQVTLSCSPISGHRSVSWYQQTPGQGLQFLFEYFSETQRNKGNFPGRFSGRQFSNSRSEMNVSTLELGDSALYLCASSLGRVIGDGYTFGSGTRLTVV.

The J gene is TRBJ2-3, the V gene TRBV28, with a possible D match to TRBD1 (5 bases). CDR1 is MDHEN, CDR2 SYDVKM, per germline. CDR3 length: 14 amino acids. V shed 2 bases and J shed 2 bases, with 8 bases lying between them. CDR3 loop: CASSLAGPTDTQYF. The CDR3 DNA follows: TGTGCCAGCAGTTTAGCAGGGCCCACAGATACGCAGTATTTT.

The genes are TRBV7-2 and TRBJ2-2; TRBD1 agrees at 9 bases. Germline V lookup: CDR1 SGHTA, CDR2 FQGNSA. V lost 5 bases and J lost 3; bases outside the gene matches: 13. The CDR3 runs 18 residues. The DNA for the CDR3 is TGTGCCAGCAGCGTCGTCTTATACAGGGGGCTTGACACCGGGGAGCTGTTTTTT. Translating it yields CASSVVLYRGLDTGELFF.

CDR3 sequence reads: CATSRDRSREQFF. The CDR3, as DNA: TGTGCCACCAGCAGAGATCGGAGCAGAGAGCAGTTCTTC. The chain uses TRBV15 and TRBJ2-1; D gene unclear. CDR3 size: 13 residues. Per the germline V gene, CDR1 is LNHNV and CDR2 is YYDKDF (reference sequence). V was clipped by 0 bases and J by 10 bases, with 10 bases between them.

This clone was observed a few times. The CDR3 sequence is CASSQTTGGYTF. The CDR3 DNA reads as TGTGCCAGCAGCCAAACAACAGGGGGCTACACCTTC. The chain recombines TRBV3-1 (or the pseudogene TRBV3-2) with TRBJ1-2, with TRBD1 as a possible D gene (6 bases). The CDR3 has 12 amino acids. Trimming took 2 bases from V and 8 from J, leaving 9 bases between them. CDR1 and CDR2 from the germline V gene are LGHDT and YNNKEL (reference sequence).

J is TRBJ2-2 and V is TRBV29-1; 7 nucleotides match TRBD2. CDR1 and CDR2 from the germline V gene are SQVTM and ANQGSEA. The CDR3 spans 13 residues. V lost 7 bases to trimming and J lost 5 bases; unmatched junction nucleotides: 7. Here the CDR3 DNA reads TGCAGCGCCCGGGGGGATGGAACCGGGGAGCTGTTTTTT. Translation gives CSARGDGTGELFF.

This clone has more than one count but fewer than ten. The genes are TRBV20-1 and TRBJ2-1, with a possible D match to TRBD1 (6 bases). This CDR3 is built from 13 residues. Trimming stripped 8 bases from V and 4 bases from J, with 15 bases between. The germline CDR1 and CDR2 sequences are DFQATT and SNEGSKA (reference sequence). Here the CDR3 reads CSPGGGRYNEQFF. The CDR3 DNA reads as TGCAGTCCTGGTGGGGGCCGATACAATGAGCAGTTCTTC.

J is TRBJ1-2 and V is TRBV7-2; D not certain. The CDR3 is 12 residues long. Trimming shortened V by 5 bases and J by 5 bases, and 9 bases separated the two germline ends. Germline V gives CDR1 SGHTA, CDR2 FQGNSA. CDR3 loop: CASSVDMYGYTF. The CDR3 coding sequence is TGTGCCAGCAGCGTAGACATGTATGGCTACACCTTC. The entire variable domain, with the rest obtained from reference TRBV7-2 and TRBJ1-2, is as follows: GAGVSQSPSNKVTEKGKDVELRCDPISGHTALYWYRQSLGQGLEFLIYFQGNSAPDKSGLPSDRFSAERTGGSVSTLTIQRTQQEDSAVYLCASSVDMYGYTFGSGTRLTVV.

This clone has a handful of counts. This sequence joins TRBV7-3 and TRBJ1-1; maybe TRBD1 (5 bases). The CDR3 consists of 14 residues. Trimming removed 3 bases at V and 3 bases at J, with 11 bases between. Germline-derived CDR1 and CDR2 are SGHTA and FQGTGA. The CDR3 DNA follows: TGTGCCAGCAGCTTTTCGGGGGAAGACACTGAAGCTTTCTTT. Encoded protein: CASSFSGEDTEAFF.

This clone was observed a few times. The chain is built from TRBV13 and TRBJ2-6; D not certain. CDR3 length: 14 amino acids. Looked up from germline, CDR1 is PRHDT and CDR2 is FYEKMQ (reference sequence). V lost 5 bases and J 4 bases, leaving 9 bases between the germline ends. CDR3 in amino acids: CASSDTMGANVLTF. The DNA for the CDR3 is TGTGCCAGCAGCGATACTATGGGGGCCAACGTCCTGACTTTC. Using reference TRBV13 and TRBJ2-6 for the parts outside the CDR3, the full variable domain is AAGVIQSPRHLIKEKRETATLKCYPIPRHDTVYWYQQGPGQDPQFLISFYEKMQSDKGSIPDRFSAQQFSDYHSELNMSSLELGDSALYFCASSDTMGANVLTFGAGSRLTVL.

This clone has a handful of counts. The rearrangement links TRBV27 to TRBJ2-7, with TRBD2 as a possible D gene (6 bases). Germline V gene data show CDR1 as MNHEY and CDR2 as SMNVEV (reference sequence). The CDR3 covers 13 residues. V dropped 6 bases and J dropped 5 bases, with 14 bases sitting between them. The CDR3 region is CASRASGGDEQYF. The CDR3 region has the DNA TGTGCCAGCAGGGCAAGTGGAGGGGACGAGCAGTACTTC.

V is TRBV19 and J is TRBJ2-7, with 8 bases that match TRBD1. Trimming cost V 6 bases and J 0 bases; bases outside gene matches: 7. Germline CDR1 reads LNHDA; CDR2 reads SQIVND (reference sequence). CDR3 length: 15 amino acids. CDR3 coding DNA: TGTGCCAGTAGCGCCGGGGACAGGCCCTCCTACGAGCAGTACTTC. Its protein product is CASSAGDRPSYEQYF. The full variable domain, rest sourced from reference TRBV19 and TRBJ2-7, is DGGITQSPKYLFRKEGQNVTLSCEQNLNHDAMYWYRQDPGQGLRLIYYSQIVNDFQKGDIAEGYSVSREKKESFPLTVTSAQKNPTAFYLCASSAGDRPSYEQYFGPGTRLTVT.

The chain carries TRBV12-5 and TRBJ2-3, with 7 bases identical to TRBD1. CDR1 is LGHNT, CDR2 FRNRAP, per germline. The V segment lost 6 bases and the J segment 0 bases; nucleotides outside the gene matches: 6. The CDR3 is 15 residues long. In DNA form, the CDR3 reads TGTGCTAGTGGCCCGGACAGGACTAGCACAGATACGCAGTATTTT. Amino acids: CASGPDRTSTDTQYF.

The CDR3 region is CASSLGQFNSPLHF. As DNA, the CDR3 is TGTGCCAGTAGTTTGGGACAGTTCAATTCACCCCTCCACTTT. The chain couples TRBV19 to TRBJ1-6; 7 bases align to TRBD1. Trimming at V came to 5 bases and at J to 7 bases, leaving 5 bases not matched to a gene. The CDR3 is made up of 14 amino acids. Germline V CDR1 and CDR2: LNHDA, SQIVND (reference sequence).

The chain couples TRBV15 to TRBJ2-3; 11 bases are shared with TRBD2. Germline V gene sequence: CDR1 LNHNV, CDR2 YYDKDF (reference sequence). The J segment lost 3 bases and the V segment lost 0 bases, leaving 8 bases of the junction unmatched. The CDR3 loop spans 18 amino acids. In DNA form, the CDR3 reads TGTGCCACCAGCAGAGAAGTACTAGCGGGAGTTGGGACAGATACGCAGTATTTT. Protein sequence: CATSREVLAGVGTDTQYF.

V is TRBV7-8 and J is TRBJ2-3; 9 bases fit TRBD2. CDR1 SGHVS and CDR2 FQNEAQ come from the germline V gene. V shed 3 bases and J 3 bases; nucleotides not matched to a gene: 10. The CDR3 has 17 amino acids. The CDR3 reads CASSFFGLAMGTDTQYF. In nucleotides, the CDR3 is TGTGCCAGCAGCTTCTTCGGACTAGCGATGGGGACAGATACGCAGTATTTT. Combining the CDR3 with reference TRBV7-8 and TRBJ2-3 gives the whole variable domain GAGVSQSPRYKVAKRGQDVALRCDPISGHVSLFWYQQALGQGPEFLTYFQNEAQLDKSGLPSDRFFAERPEGSVSTLKIQRTQQEDSAVYLCASSFFGLAMGTDTQYFGPGTRLTVL.

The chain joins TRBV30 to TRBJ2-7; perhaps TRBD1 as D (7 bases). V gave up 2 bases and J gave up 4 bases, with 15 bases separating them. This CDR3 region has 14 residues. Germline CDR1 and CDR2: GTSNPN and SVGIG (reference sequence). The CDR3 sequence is CAWSLAGGNYEQYV. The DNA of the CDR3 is TGTGCCTGGAGTCTTGCAGGGGGGAATTACGAGCAGTACGTC.

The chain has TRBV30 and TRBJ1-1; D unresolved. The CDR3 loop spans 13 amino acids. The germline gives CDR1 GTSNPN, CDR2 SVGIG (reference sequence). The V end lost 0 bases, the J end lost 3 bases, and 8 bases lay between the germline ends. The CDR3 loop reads CAWSVAGYTEAFF. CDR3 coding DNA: TGTGCCTGGAGTGTAGCGGGATACACTGAAGCTTTCTTT.

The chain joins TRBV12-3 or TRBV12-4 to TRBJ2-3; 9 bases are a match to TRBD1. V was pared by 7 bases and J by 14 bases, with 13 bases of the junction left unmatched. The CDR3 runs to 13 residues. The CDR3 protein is CASTPLGGQGPYF. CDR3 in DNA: TGTGCCAGCACCCCATTGGGGGGACAGGGCCCGTATTTT.

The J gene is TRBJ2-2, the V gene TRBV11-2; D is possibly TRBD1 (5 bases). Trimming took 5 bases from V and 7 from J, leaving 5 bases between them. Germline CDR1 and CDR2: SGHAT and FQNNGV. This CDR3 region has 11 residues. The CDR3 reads CASSTGGELFF. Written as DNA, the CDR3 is TGTGCCAGCAGCACAGGCGGGGAGCTGTTTTTT.

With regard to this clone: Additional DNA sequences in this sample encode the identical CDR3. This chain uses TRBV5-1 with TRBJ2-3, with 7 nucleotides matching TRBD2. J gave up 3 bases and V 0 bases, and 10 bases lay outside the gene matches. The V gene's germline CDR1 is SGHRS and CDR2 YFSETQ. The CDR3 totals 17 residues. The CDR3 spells CASSLGLAGGPTDTQYF. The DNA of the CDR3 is TGCGCCAGCAGCTTGGGACTAGCAGGAGGGCCAACAGATACGCAGTATTTT.